These 18 T cell receptor beta chains came from one sample sequenced in a study of molecular identifiers for immune sequencing clone quantification. TCRdb passed the PCR reads through MiXCR, listing each CDR3 protein once. In the table there are hundreds of thousands of distinct CDR3 sequences, less than 30% of which are singletons. The sequencing sample was made of naive CD8+ T cells from blood, with Jurkat cell RNA spiked in. This sample's subset: FACS-sorted CD8+CD4-CCR7+CD45RA+ naive T cells. These receptors all come from a human donor in good health. Some libraries in this study had Jurkat cell RNA spiked in.

The chain employs TRBV11-2 and TRBJ2-5; 8 bases line up with TRBD2. Per germline, CDR1 SGHAT and CDR2 FQNNGV. There are 15 residues in the CDR3. V lost 5 bases to trimming and J lost 3 bases; unmatched junction nucleotides: 8. CDR3 nucleotide sequence: TGTGCCAGCAGCAACAGGTGGCGGGGGGAAGAGACCCAGTACTTC. Translating gives CASSNRWRGEETQYF.

This clonotype was recorded many times. The chain employs TRBV29-1 and TRBJ2-7; either TRBD1 or TRBD2 may supply D (5 bases each). Trimming cost V 6 bases and J 3 bases, with 9 bases left between them. The V gene's germline CDR1 is SQVTM and CDR2 ANQGSEA. This CDR3 has 11 amino acids. CDR3 nucleotides: TGCAGCGTACGGGACGTCTACGAGCAGTACTTC. This sequence encodes CSVRDVYEQYF.

This clonotype has a single count. The chain recombines TRBV27 with TRBJ2-5; D is possibly TRBD2 (7 bases). The CDR3 totals 17 residues. Trimming took off 6 bases at V and 5 bases at J, with 25 bases between the two ends. The germline gives CDR1 MNHEY, CDR2 SMNVEV (reference sequence). CDR3 coding DNA: TGTGCCAGCAGCCCCCTTCCGAAGGGGGGGTCCAAGGAGACCCAGTACTTC. As protein: CASSPLPKGGSKETQYF.

The table lists this clonotype with a few counts. The chain employs TRBV5-4 and TRBJ1-2, with a weak D call TRBD1 (5 bases). Germline V gives CDR1 SGHNT, CDR2 YYREEE (reference sequence). This CDR3 contains 15 residues. V lost 0 bases, J lost 2 bases, and 11 bases lay in between. The CDR3 DNA reads TGTGCCAGCAGCTTGGATGGGGGAGTAAACTATGGCTACACCTTC. It translates to CASSLDGGVNYGYTF.

The gene calls are TRBV10-3 and TRBJ2-7, with D hard to call. The V gene's germline CDR1 is ENHRY and CDR2 SYGVKD. CDR3 size: 15 residues. V was clipped by 0 bases and J by 2 bases, with 11 bases between them. DNA of the CDR3: TGTGCCATCAGTGAGTCGTTGCCGGCTGCCTACGAGCAGTACTTC. Residues: CAISESLPAAYEQYF.

This clonotype showed up just a few times. V is TRBV27 and J is TRBJ2-1; 9 bases are a match to TRBD2. The CDR3 extends over 13 amino acids. The junction had 7 bases not matched to a gene; V was cut back by 6 bases and J by 10 bases. Germline CDR1 MNHEY, CDR2 SMNVEV (reference sequence). The CDR3 bases are TGTGCCAGCAGCTGGGGAGCGGGGGGAGAGCAGTTCTTC. It encodes CASSWGAGGEQFF.

This clonotype showed up just a few times. V and J are TRBV28 and TRBJ1-2; D is ambiguous. The CDR3 length is 15 residues. V was clipped by 5 bases and J by 1 base, with 14 bases between them. CDR1 is MDHEN, CDR2 SYDVKM, per germline. The CDR3 DNA reads TGTGCCAGCAGTCCCCCTTGGGAGAGTAACTATGGCTACACCTTC. Its translation is CASSPPWESNYGYTF.

Ten or more counts support this clonotype. The CDR3 loop is CASSRGDNPNTEAFF. CDR3 DNA: TGTGCCAGCAGCAGAGGGGACAACCCGAACACTGAAGCTTTCTTT. The chain employs TRBV9 and TRBJ1-1; D may be TRBD1 (6 bases). Germline CDR1 SGDLS, CDR2 YYNGEE. The CDR3 extends over 15 amino acids. Between the trimmed V and J ends, which lost 4 bases and 1 base, there was a span of 14 bases.

The rearrangement links TRBV19 to TRBJ2-2; 14 nucleotides agree with TRBD2. This CDR3 has 20 residues. Losses at the gene ends were 3 bases for V and 3 bases for J; bases not matched to a gene: 12. Germline V CDR1 and CDR2: LNHDA, SQIVND (reference sequence). Here the CDR3 DNA reads TGTGCCAGTAGTATTCTTGCCGGGACTAGCGGGAGTAGCGACACCGGGGAGCTGTTTTTT. This sequence encodes CASSILAGTSGSSDTGELFF. The variable domain in full, completed from reference TRBV19 and TRBJ2-2, reads DGGITQSPKYLFRKEGQNVTLSCEQNLNHDAMYWYRQDPGQGLRLIYYSQIVNDFQKGDIAEGYSVSREKKESFPLTVTSAQKNPTAFYLCASSILAGTSGSSDTGELFFGEGSRLTVL.

Turning to this clonotype: This could be a read error, since a much larger clone is one nucleotide away. The chain links TRBV12-3 or TRBV12-4 to TRBJ2-3, with 7 bases lining up with TRBD2. Trimming cost V 1 base and J 4 bases; bases outside gene matches: 8. The CDR3 is 16 amino acids. The CDR3 DNA sequence: TGTGCCAGCAGTTTAGTGCGGGGGTGGACGGCAGATACGCAGTATTTT. Translation gives CASSLVRGWTADTQYF.

As regards this clonotype: Since a much larger clone is just one base distant, this may be a read error. J is TRBJ2-3 and V is TRBV7-6, with D possibly TRBD1 on 5 matching bases. Germline V gene lookup returns CDR1 SGHVS and CDR2 FNYEAQ. The CDR3 has 14 amino acids. Between the trimmed V and J ends, which lost 8 bases and 4 bases, there was a span of 16 bases. The chain's CDR3 is CASGWETGADTQYF. The DNA for the CDR3 is TGTGCCAGCGGCTGGGAAACAGGAGCAGATACGCAGTATTTT.

Details on this clonotype: This CDR3 fails to terminate in the conserved phenylalanine or tryptophan, so it likely reflects a read error. The chain combines TRBV27 with TRBJ2-3; D unclear. V dropped 5 bases and J dropped 1 base, with 4 bases sitting between them. The CDR3 covers 12 residues. The germline CDR1 and CDR2 sequences are MNHEY and SMNVEV (reference sequence). For the CDR3, the DNA is TGTGCCAGCAGTCCGCGCACAGATACGCAGTATTCT. It specifies CASSPRTDTQYS.

The table lists this clonotype with a few counts. The chain uses TRBV19 and TRBJ2-2; D ambiguous. The CDR3 is made up of 14 amino acids. From germline, CDR1 is LNHDA and CDR2 SQIVND (reference sequence). V was cut by 3 bases and J by 6 bases, with 11 bases left in between. CDR3 nucleotide sequence: TGTGCCAGTAGTATTGGCTATAGTGCCGGGGAGCTGTTTTTT. This sequence encodes CASSIGYSAGELFF.

Notes on this clonotype: A much larger clone differs by one base, so this may be a read error. The chain carries TRBV27 and TRBJ2-7, with a weak D call TRBD2 (6 bases). Looked up from germline, CDR1 is MNHEY and CDR2 is SMNVEV (reference sequence). CDR3 length: 12 amino acids. CDR3 sequence: CASSSEGNEQHF. The CDR3 DNA follows: TGTGCCAGCAGTTCGGAGGGAAACGAGCAGCACTTC.

This chain links TRBV6-5 with TRBJ2-5, with 10 bases aligning to TRBD2. The ends lost 2 bases at V and 5 bases at J; junction bases unmatched: 11. The germline V gene has CDR1 MNHEY and CDR2 SVGAGI. This CDR3 comprises 17 residues. CDR3 loop: CASSYNFLAGVKETQYF. The CDR3 DNA follows: TGTGCCAGCAGTTACAACTTCCTAGCGGGAGTCAAGGAGACCCAGTACTTC.

This clonotype has at least ten counts. The rearrangement links TRBV7-9 to TRBJ1-5; D not resolved. V gave up 1 base and J gave up 4 bases, with 8 bases separating them. This CDR3 region has 14 residues. The germline gives CDR1 SEHNR, CDR2 FQNEAQ (reference sequence). CDR3 sequence: CASSLDSVNQPQHF. The CDR3 nucleotides read TGTGCCAGCAGCTTAGATTCGGTAAATCAGCCCCAGCATTTT.

This clonotype was recorded many times. The gene calls are TRBV5-4 and TRBJ2-3; tentative D call: TRBD1 (5 bases). The germline CDR1 and CDR2 sequences are SGHNT and YYREEE (reference sequence). Trimming removed 1 base at V and 4 bases at J, with 13 bases between. The CDR3 consists of 15 residues. CDR3: CASSLLIGQSDTQYF. The CDR3 DNA reads TGTGCCAGCAGCTTGCTAATAGGACAATCAGATACGCAGTATTTT.

This clonotype appeared many times. This chain links TRBV6-6 with TRBJ2-4; TRBD2 matches at 12 bases. Germline V gene sequence: CDR1 MNHNY, CDR2 SVGAGI (reference sequence). The CDR3 runs 19 residues. After removal of 3 bases from V and 0 bases from J, the junction contained 9 bases not matched to a gene. CDR3 protein: CASSYPSGGAGLAKNIQYF. The DNA for the CDR3 is TGTGCCAGCAGTTATCCTAGCGGGGGGGCCGGTTTAGCCAAAAACATTCAGTACTTC.